This TCR beta chain was recorded in a study of T-cell memory formation after mild COVID-19. Study-wide findings and caveats: A subset of responding clones appeared in pre-infection memory, suggesting cross-reactive memory joined.

TCRdb redid the calling of the 5' RACE reads with MiXCR, one entry per CDR3 protein. The sample shows some 450,000 distinct CDR3 sequences, approximately 19% of them seen only once. This clonotype came up a few times. Its cognate antigen is unknown. CDR1 is SEHNR, CDR2 FQNEAQ, per germline (reference sequence). Trimming took off 3 bases at V and 3 bases at J, with 16 bases between the two ends. This CDR3 is built from 16 residues. The specimen was PBMCs or a T cell subset sorted from them (not recorded which). This clonotype originated in a man aged 18-30 years who had mild COVID-19 (a few samples of this study predate the infection). Cell type and time point are not known. The chain joins TRBV7-9 to TRBJ2-3; maybe TRBD2 (6 bases). In DNA, the CDR3 is TGTGCCAGCAGCTTTTCCCGGGCGGGGTGGACAGATACGCAGTATTTT. Translation gives CASSFSRAGWTDTQYF.